This T cell receptor (beta chain) is drawn from a study of cytomegalovirus exposure and HLA in healthy donors. TCRdb keeps only in-frame clones here, not all; method: immunoSEQ multiplex PCR. This table has 65,000 to 95,000 clones, around 95% appearing once. The clonotype was recovered from a man aged 18 to 35 in good health and CMV-seronegative. Sequencing was performed on PBMCs.

CDR3 in DNA: TGTGCCAGCAGCGTAGGTCCCCCCTCACAGGGCCATGCGCAGTATTTT. Its protein is CASSVGPPSQGHAQYF. J is TRBJ2-3 and V is TRBV9; D is possibly TRBD1 (6 bases). Germline CDR1 and CDR2: SGDLS and YYNGEE. This CDR3 is built from 16 residues. Trimming took 0 bases from V and 10 from J, leaving 21 bases between them.